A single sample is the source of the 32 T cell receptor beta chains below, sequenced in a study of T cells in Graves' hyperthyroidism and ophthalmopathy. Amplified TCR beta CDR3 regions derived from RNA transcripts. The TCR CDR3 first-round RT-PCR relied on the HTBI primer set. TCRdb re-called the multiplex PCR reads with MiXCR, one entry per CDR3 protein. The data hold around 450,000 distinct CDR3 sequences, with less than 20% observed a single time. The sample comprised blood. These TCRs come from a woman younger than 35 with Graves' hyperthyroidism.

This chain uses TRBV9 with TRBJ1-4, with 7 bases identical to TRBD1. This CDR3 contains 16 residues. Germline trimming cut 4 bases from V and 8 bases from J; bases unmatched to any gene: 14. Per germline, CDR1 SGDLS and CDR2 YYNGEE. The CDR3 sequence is CASSPGVGQPGEKLFF. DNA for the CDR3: TGTGCCAGCAGCCCCGGGGTGGGACAGCCAGGAGAAAAACTGTTTTTT.

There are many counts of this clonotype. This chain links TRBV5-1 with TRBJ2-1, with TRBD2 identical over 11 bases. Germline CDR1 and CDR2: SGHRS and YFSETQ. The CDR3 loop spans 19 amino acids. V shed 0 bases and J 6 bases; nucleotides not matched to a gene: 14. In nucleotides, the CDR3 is TGCGCCAGCAGCTTGGACGGGACTAGCGGACACGGATGGGGCAATGAGCAGTTCTTC. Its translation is CASSLDGTSGHGWGNEQFF.

The DNA for the CDR3 is TGTGCCAGTAGCCTCAACGGGATCGGGGAGTCCAATCAGCCCCAGCATTTT. Translated, it gives CASSLNGIGESNQPQHF. V is TRBV19 and J is TRBJ1-5; D is unclear. CDR3 size: 17 residues. V was trimmed by 6 bases and J by 3 bases, leaving 21 bases between them. The germline V gene has CDR1 LNHDA and CDR2 SQIVND (reference sequence).

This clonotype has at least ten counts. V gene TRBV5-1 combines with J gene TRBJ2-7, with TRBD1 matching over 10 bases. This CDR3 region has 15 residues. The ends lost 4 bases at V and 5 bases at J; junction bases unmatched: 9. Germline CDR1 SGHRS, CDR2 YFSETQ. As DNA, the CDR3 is TGCGCCAGCAGCCTCCCCGGGACAGGGGAAAACGAGCAGTACTTC. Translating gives CASSLPGTGENEQYF.

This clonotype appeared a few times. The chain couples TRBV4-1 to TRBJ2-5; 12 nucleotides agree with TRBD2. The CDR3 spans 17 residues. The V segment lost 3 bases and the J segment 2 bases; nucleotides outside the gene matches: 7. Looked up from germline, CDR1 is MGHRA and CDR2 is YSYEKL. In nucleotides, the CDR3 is TGCGCCAGCAGCCATGGAAGACTAGCGGGGGCACAAGAGACCCAGTACTTC. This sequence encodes CASSHGRLAGAQETQYF.

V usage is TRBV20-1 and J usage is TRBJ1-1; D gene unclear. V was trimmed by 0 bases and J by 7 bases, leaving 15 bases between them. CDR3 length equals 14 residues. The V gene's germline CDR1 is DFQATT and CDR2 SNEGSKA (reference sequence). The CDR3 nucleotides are TGCAGTGCTAGAGATCAGGTAGGACGCAATGAAGCTTTCTTT. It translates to CSARDQVGRNEAFF.

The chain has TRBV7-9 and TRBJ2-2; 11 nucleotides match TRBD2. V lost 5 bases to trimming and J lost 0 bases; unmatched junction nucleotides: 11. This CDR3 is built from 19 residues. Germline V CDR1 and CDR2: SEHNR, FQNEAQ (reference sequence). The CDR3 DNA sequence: TGTGCCAGCAGCCCTCTGAGGGCTAGCGGGGGGTCGAACACCGGGGAGCTGTTTTTT. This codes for CASSPLRASGGSNTGELFF.

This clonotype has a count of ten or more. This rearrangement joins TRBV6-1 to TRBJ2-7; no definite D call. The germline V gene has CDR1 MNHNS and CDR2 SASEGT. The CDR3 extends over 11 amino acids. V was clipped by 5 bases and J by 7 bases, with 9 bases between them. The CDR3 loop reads CASSFAQEQYF. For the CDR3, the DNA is TGTGCCAGCAGTTTCGCCCAGGAGCAGTACTTC.

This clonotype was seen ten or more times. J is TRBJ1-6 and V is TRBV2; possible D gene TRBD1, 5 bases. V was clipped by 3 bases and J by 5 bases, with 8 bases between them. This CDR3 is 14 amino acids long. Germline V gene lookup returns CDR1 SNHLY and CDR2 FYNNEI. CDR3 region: CASSDRAHNSPLHF. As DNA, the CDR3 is TGTGCCAGCAGTGACAGGGCCCATAATTCACCCCTCCACTTT.

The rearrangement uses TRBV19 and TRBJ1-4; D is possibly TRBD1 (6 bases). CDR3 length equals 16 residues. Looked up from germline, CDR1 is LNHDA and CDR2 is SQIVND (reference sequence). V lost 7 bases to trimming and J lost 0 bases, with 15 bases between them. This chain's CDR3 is CASTVTGSPTNEKLFF. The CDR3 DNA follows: TGTGCCAGTACCGTGACAGGATCCCCAACTAATGAAAAACTGTTTTTT. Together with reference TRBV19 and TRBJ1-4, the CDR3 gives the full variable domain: DGGITQSPKYLFRKEGQNVTLSCEQNLNHDAMYWYRQDPGQGLRLIYYSQIVNDFQKGDIAEGYSVSREKKESFPLTVTSAQKNPTAFYLCASTVTGSPTNEKLFFGSGTQLSVL.

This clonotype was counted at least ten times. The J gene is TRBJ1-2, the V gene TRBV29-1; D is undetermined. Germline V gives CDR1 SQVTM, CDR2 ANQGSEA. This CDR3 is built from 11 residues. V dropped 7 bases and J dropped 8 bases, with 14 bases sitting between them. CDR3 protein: CSAWARGGYTF. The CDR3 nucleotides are TGCAGCGCCTGGGCGCGCGGGGGCTACACCTTC.

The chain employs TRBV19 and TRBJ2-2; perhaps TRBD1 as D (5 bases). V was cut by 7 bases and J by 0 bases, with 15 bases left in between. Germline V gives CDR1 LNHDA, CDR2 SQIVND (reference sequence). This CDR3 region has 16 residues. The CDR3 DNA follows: TGTGCCAGTAAGATTACAGGCTATTCGAACACCGGGGAGCTGTTTTTT. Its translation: CASKITGYSNTGELFF. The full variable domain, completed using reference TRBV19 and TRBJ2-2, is DGGITQSPKYLFRKEGQNVTLSCEQNLNHDAMYWYRQDPGQGLRLIYYSQIVNDFQKGDIAEGYSVSREKKESFPLTVTSAQKNPTAFYLCASKITGYSNTGELFFGEGSRLTVL.

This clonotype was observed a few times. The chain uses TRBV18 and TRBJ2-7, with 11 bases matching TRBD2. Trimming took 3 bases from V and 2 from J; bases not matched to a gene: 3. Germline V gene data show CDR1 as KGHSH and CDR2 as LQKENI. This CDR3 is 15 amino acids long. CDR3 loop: CASSPTSGGTYEQYF. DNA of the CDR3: TGTGCCAGCTCACCCACTAGCGGGGGCACCTACGAGCAGTACTTC.

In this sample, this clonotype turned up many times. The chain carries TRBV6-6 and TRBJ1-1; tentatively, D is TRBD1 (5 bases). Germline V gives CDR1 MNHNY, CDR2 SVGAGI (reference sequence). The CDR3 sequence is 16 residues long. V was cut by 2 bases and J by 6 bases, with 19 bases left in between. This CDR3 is CASSYRAGRIGAEAFF. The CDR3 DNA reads TGTGCCAGCAGTTACAGGGCAGGGCGGATTGGAGCTGAAGCTTTCTTT.

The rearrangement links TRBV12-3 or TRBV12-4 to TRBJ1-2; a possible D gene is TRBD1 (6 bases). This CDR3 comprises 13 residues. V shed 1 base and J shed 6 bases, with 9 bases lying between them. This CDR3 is CASSLVPGDGYTF. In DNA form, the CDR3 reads TGTGCCAGCAGTTTAGTCCCAGGGGATGGCTACACCTTC.

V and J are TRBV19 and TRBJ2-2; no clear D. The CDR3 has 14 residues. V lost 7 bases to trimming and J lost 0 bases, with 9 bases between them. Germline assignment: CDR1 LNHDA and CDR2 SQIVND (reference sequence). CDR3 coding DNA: TGTGCCAGTAATGAACACGCGAACACCGGGGAGCTGTTTTTT. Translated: CASNEHANTGELFF.

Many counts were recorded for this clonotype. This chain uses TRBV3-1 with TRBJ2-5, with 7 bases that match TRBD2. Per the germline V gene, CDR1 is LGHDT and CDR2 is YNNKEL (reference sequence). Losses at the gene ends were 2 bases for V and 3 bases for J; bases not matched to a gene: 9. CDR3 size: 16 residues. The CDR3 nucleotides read TGTGCCAGCAGCCAAATTAGCGTTCTAGCGGAAGAGACCCAGTACTTC. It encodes CASSQISVLAEETQYF.

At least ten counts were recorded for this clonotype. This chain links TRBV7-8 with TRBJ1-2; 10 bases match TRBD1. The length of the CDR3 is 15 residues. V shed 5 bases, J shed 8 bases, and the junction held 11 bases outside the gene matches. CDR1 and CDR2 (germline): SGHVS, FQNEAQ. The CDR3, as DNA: TGTGCCAGCAGCCCCTCGGGACAGGGGAGATGGGGCTACACCTTC. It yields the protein CASSPSGQGRWGYTF.

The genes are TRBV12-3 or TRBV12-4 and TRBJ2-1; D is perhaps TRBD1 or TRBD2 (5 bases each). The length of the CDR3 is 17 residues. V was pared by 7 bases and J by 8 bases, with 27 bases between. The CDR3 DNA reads TGTGCCAGCACATCCCACTCCCTGGGGGTCGGTGTTTATGAGCAGTTCTTC. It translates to CASTSHSLGVGVYEQFF.

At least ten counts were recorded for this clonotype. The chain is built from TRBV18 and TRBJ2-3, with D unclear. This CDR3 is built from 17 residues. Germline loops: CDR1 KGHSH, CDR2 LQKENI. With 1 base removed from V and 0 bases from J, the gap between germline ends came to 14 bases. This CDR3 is CASSPQSPASSTDTQYF. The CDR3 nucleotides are TGTGCCAGCTCACCACAGTCTCCAGCGAGTAGCACAGATACGCAGTATTTT.

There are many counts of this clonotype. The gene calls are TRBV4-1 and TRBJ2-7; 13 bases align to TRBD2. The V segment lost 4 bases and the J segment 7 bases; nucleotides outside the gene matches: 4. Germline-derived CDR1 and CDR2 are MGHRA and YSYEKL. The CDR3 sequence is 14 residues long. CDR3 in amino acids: CASSLGLAGREQYF. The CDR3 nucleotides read TGCGCCAGCAGCCTGGGACTAGCGGGGCGGGAGCAGTACTTC.

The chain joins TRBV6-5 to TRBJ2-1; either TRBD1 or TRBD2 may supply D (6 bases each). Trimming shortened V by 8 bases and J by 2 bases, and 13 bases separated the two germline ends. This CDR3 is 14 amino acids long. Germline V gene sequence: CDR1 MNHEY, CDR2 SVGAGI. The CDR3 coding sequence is TGTGCCAGCGTTAGGGGGGCCGCCTACAATGAGCAGTTCTTC. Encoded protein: CASVRGAAYNEQFF.

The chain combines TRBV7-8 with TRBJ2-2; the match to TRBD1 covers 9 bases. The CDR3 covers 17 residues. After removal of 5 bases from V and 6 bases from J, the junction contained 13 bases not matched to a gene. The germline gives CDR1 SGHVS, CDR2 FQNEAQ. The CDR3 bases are TGTGCCAGCAGCCCCTATGTCGGGACAGGGAGGTCCGGGGAGCTGTTTTTT. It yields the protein CASSPYVGTGRSGELFF.

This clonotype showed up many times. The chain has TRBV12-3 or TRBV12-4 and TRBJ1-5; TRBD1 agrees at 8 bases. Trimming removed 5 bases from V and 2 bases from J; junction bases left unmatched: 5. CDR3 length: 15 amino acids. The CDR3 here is CASSLTGGRNQPQHF. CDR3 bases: TGTGCCAGCAGTCTTACAGGGGGACGCAATCAGCCCCAGCATTTT.

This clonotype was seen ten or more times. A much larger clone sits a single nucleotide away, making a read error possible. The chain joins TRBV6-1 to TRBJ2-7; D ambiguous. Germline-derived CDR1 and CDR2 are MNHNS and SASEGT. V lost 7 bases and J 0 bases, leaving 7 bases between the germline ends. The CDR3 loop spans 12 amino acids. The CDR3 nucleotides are TGTGCCAGCACCCAAGGCTCCTACGAGCAGTACTTC. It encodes CASTQGSYEQYF.

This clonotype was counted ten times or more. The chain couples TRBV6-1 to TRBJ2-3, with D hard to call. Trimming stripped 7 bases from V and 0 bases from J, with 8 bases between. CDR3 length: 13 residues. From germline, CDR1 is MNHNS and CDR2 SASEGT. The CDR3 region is CASTAHSTDTQYF. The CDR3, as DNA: TGTGCCAGCACGGCGCACAGCACAGATACGCAGTATTTT.

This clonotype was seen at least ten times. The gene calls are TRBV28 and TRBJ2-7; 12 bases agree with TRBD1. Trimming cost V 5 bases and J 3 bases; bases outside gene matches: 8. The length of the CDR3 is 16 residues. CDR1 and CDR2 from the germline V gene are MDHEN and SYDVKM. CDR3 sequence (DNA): TGTGCCAGCAGTGCGCCCGGGACAGGGGGCGGCTACGAGCAGTACTTC. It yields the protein CASSAPGTGGGYEQYF.

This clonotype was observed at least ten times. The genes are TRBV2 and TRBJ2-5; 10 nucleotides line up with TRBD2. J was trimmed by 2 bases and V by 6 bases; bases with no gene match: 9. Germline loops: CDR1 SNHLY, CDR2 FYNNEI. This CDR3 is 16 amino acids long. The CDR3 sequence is CASRGLSGRRQETQYF. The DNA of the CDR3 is TGTGCCAGCAGGGGCCTTAGCGGGAGGCGACAAGAGACCCAGTACTTC. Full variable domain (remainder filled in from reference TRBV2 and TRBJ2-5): EPEVTQTPSHQVTQMGQEVILRCVPISNHLYFYWYRQILGQKVEFLVSFYNNEISEKSEIFDDQFSVERPDGSNFTLKIRSTKLEDSAMYFCASRGLSGRRQETQYFGPGTRLLVL.

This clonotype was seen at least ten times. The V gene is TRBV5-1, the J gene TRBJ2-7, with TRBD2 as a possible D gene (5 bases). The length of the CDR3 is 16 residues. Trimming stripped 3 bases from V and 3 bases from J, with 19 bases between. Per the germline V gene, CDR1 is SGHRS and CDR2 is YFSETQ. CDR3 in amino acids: CASSSLSGGRSYEQYF. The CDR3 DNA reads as TGCGCCAGCAGCTCATTGAGCGGAGGAAGAAGCTACGAGCAGTACTTC. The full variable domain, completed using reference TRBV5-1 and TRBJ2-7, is KAGVTQTPRYLIKTRGQQVTLSCSPISGHRSVSWYQQTPGQGLQFLFEYFSETQRNKGNFPGRFSGRQFSNSRSEMNVSTLELGDSALYLCASSSLSGGRSYEQYFGPGTRLTVT.

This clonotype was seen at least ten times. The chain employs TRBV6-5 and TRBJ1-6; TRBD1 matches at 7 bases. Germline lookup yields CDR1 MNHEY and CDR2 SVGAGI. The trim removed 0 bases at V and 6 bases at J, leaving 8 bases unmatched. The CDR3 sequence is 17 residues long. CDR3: CASSYSSQGGFNSPLHF. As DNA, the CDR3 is TGTGCCAGCAGTTACTCCAGCCAGGGGGGCTTTAATTCACCCCTCCACTTT.

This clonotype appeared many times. CDR3 protein: CASSLWTNQPQHF. For the CDR3, the DNA is TGTGCCAGCAGCCTCTGGACAAATCAGCCCCAGCATTTT. J is TRBJ1-5 and V is TRBV12-3 or TRBV12-4; the D gene is possibly TRBD1 (5 bases). Trimming left V 6 bases short and J 4 bases short, with 10 bases between. This CDR3 has 13 residues.

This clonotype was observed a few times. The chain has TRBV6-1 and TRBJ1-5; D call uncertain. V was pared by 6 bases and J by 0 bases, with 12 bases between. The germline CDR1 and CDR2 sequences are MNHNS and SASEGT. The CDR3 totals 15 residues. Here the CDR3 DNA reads TGTGCCAGCAGCCTCGACCGAAATAGCAATCAGCCCCAGCATTTT. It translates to CASSLDRNSNQPQHF.